This T cell receptor beta chain was sequenced during a study of blood T cells in healthy people across ages. At the level of the study: About one barcoded beta molecule per two T cells came from capture by template switching. Study-wide results and limits: It was held that the diversity estimates obtained from one million T cells were underestimates.

The length of the CDR3 is 16 residues. CDR1 and CDR2 (germline): PRHDT, FYEKMQ (reference sequence). V shed 1 base and J 3 bases; nucleotides not matched to a gene: 8. Regarding this clonotype: Its specificity is unknown.

A second PCR of roughly 7 to 11 cycles used a sample-barcoded 5' primer and a J-beta primer mix. Every sample returned 2.5 million or more CDR3-containing paired-end reads. MiXCR, applied by TCRdb to the 5' RACE reads, yields one record per CDR3 protein. The sample has over a million distinct CDR3 sequences, 40% to 50% seen once. J is TRBJ2-7 and V is TRBV13, with 8 bases lining up with TRBD2. This TCR was recovered from a woman younger than 35 in good health. The specimen sequenced was blood. CDR3 region: CASSLAASGSYYEQYF. In DNA, the CDR3 is TGTGCCAGCAGCTTAGCGGCTAGCGGGTCATACTACGAGCAGTACTTC.